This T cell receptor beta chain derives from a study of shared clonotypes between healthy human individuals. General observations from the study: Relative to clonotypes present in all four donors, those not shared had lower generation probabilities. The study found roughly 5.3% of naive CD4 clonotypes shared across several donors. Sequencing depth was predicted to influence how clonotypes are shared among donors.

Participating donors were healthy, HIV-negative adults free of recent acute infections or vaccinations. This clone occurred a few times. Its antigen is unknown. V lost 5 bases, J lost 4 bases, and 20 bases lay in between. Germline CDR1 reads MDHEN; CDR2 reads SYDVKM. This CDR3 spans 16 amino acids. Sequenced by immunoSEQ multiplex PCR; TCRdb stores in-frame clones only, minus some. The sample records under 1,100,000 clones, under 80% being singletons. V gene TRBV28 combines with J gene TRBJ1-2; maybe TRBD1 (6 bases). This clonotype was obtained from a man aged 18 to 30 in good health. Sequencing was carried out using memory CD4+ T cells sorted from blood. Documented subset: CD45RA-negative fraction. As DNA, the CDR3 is TGTGCCAGCAGTCCCACCTATTTCAGGGGCGTCTATGGCTACACCTTC. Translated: CASSPTYFRGVYGYTF.